Shown below are 25 T cell receptor beta chains from a single sample sequenced in a study of OX40 agonist ivuxolimab in advanced cancers. Sequenced by immunoSEQ multiplex PCR; TCRdb stores in-frame clones only, minus some. The sample has about 110,000 clones, approximately 90% seen once; the top ten hold about 0.67%. The sample was CD4+ or CD8+ T cells sorted from blood, taken in a trial of the OX40 agonist ivuxolimab. The receptors derive from an adult with an advanced solid tumor such as melanoma, head and neck, liver or kidney cancer.

The rearrangement uses TRBV27 and TRBJ1-2, with TRBD1 as a possible D gene (5 bases). The CDR3 loop spans 15 amino acids. V was clipped by 5 bases and J by 8 bases, with 21 bases between them. The V gene's germline CDR1 is MNHEY and CDR2 SMNVEV (reference sequence). CDR3 protein: CASSPAGTPFSGYTF. CDR3 DNA sequence: TGTGCCAGCAGTCCAGCCGGGACCCCTTTTAGCGGCTACACCTTC.

This chain uses TRBV6-6 with TRBJ1-2, with TRBD1 identical over 10 bases. Germline loops: CDR1 MNHNY, CDR2 SVGAGI (reference sequence). Trimming cost V 8 bases and J 7 bases; bases outside gene matches: 13. The CDR3 is 15 residues long. The CDR3 DNA is TGTGCCAGCCGTGATCCCGGGACAGGGGTAATTGGCTACACCTTC. Its protein is CASRDPGTGVIGYTF.

V is TRBV6-1 and J is TRBJ1-2; D not certain. The V gene lost 0 bases and the J gene lost 6 bases, with 14 bases spanning the gap. This CDR3 is 15 amino acids long. The germline gives CDR1 MNHNS, CDR2 SASEGT. The CDR3 region has the DNA TGTGCCAGCAGTGAAGCGGGTAGTAGGCGGGATGGCTACACCTTC. As protein: CASSEAGSRRDGYTF.

This sequence joins TRBV29-1 and TRBJ2-1; unclear D gene. This CDR3 is built from 12 residues. Looked up from germline, CDR1 is SQVTM and CDR2 is ANQGSEA. Trimming removed 4 bases at V and 9 bases at J, with 13 bases between. The CDR3 DNA reads TGCAGCGTTGTTGTGAATCCGAGTGAGCAGTTCTTC. Amino acids: CSVVVNPSEQFF.

This chain uses TRBV6-5 with TRBJ1-1; 7 bases agree with TRBD1. Germline CDR1 and CDR2: MNHEY and SVGAGI. The length of the CDR3 is 15 residues. V was clipped by 6 bases and J by 2 bases; unmatched bases: 9. The CDR3 nucleotides read TGTGCCAGCAGAGTCTCGGGACAGCAAAACACTGAAGCTTTCTTT. This translates into CASRVSGQQNTEAFF.

This sequence joins TRBV5-1 and TRBJ2-7, with D perhaps assigned TRBD1 or TRBD2 (5 bases each). In germline, CDR1 is SGHRS, CDR2 YFSETQ. CDR3 size: 14 residues. Deletions cut 0 bases from V and 6 bases from J, with 13 bases between. The CDR3 DNA reads as TGCGCCAGCAGCTTGGTCTCCGGGGACGGCGAGCAGTACTTC. This codes for CASSLVSGDGEQYF.

V is TRBV5-4 and J is TRBJ2-1, with unresolved D. CDR3 size: 12 residues. Germline CDR1 SGHNT, CDR2 YYREEE (reference sequence). V lost 2 bases and J 5 bases, leaving 5 bases between the germline ends. The CDR3 here is CASSLYDNEQFF. CDR3 coding DNA: TGTGCCAGCAGCTTATACGACAATGAGCAGTTCTTC.

The V and J genes are TRBV5-1 and TRBJ2-7; D gene uncertain. V lost 0 bases and J lost 0, with 7 bases in between. The CDR3 totals 14 residues. Germline values: CDR1 SGHRS, CDR2 YFSETQ. This chain's CDR3 is CASSLAGTSYEQYF. The CDR3 DNA is TGCGCCAGCAGCTTGGCCGGCACCTCCTACGAGCAGTACTTC.

V and J are TRBV19 and TRBJ2-2; D gene uncertain. This CDR3 is built from 14 residues. Germline values: CDR1 LNHDA, CDR2 SQIVND (reference sequence). Trimming stripped 5 bases from V and 3 bases from J, with 10 bases between. CDR3 bases: TGTGCCAGTAGTGGCCCTGGCGACACCGGGGAGCTGTTTTTT. Translating gives CASSGPGDTGELFF. The full variable domain, completed using reference TRBV19 and TRBJ2-2, is DGGITQSPKYLFRKEGQNVTLSCEQNLNHDAMYWYRQDPGQGLRLIYYSQIVNDFQKGDIAEGYSVSREKKESFPLTVTSAQKNPTAFYLCASSGPGDTGELFFGEGSRLTVL.

The chain combines TRBV6-1 with TRBJ2-2; 10 bases fit TRBD2. The CDR3 length is 16 residues. V dropped 4 bases and J dropped 1; count of bases not matched to a gene: 3. Germline CDR1 is MNHNS and CDR2 is SASEGT. The CDR3 here is CASSALAGVNTGELFF. In nucleotides, the CDR3 is TGTGCCAGCAGTGCCCTAGCGGGAGTGAACACCGGGGAGCTGTTTTTT.

The V call is TRBV2, the J call TRBJ2-2; D remains unclear. Germline CDR1 is SNHLY and CDR2 is FYNNEI. Trimming took 6 bases from V and 6 from J, leaving 8 bases between them. CDR3 length: 12 amino acids. DNA of the CDR3: TGTGCCAGCAGCGGAACCTCCGGGGAGCTGTTTTTT. Its protein is CASSGTSGELFF.

V and J are TRBV5-1 and TRBJ1-1, with a possible D match to TRBD1 (6 bases). This CDR3 has 13 residues. Deletions cut 7 bases from V and 0 bases from J, with 10 bases between. The germline CDR1 and CDR2 sequences are SGHRS and YFSETQ. The CDR3: CASRTVLNTEAFF. As DNA, the CDR3 is TGCGCCAGCCGGACAGTGCTGAACACTGAAGCTTTCTTT. The full variable domain, in which reference TRBV5-1 and TRBJ1-1 provide the parts outside the CDR3, is KAGVTQTPRYLIKTRGQQVTLSCSPISGHRSVSWYQQTPGQGLQFLFEYFSETQRNKGNFPGRFSGRQFSNSRSEMNVSTLELGDSALYLCASRTVLNTEAFFGQGTRLTVV.

The chain joins TRBV19 to TRBJ2-1; 13 bases are shared with TRBD2. From germline, CDR1 is LNHDA and CDR2 SQIVND (reference sequence). Trimming cost V 4 bases and J 4 bases; bases outside gene matches: 10. The CDR3 spans 18 residues. In DNA, the CDR3 is TGTGCCAGTAGTAGCGGGACTAGCGGGACGCAGTGGTACAATGAGCAGTTCTTC. Translating gives CASSSGTSGTQWYNEQFF.

Only a few counts were recorded for this clone. The chain uses TRBV10-3 and TRBJ2-5; D might be TRBD2 (5 bases). Germline V gives CDR1 ENHRY, CDR2 SYGVKD. Trimming took off 3 bases at V and 2 bases at J, with 13 bases between the two ends. The CDR3 is 15 residues long. CDR3 sequence (DNA): TGTGCCATCAGTGAAGGCTCAGGCGGGCAAGAGACCCAGTACTTC. Its translation: CAISEGSGGQETQYF.

The chain has TRBV5-6 and TRBJ2-7; D remains ambiguous. V lost 2 bases to trimming and J lost 3 bases, with 9 bases between them. CDR3 length equals 13 residues. Germline V gene data show CDR1 as SGHDT and CDR2 as YYEEEE. This CDR3 reads CASSFRVSYEQYF. The CDR3, as DNA: TGTGCCAGCAGCTTTAGGGTTAGCTACGAGCAGTACTTC.

The V and J genes are TRBV5-1 and TRBJ2-6; maybe TRBD1 (6 bases). CDR3 length: 16 amino acids. The V end lost 2 bases, the J end lost 1 base, and 10 bases lay between the germline ends. Germline V gives CDR1 SGHRS, CDR2 YFSETQ. The CDR3 spells CASSLEQGSGANVLTF. CDR3 DNA sequence: TGCGCCAGCAGCTTAGAACAGGGTTCTGGGGCCAACGTCCTGACTTTC.

This clone has more than one count but fewer than ten. This chain joins TRBV6-1 and TRBJ1-2; D perhaps matches TRBD1 (5 bases). The CDR3 is made up of 17 amino acids. CDR1 MNHNS and CDR2 SASEGT come from the germline V gene. With 4 bases removed from V and 0 bases from J, the gap between germline ends came to 18 bases. CDR3 amino acids: CASSVVGMAGSNYGYTF. CDR3 coding DNA: TGTGCCAGCAGTGTGGTCGGGATGGCAGGGTCTAACTATGGCTACACCTTC.

V gene TRBV10-2 combines with J gene TRBJ1-1; TRBD1 matches 9 bases. Germline loops: CDR1 WSHSY, CDR2 SAAADI. V shed 8 bases and J 0 bases; nucleotides not matched to a gene: 1. This CDR3 spans 13 amino acids. In DNA, the CDR3 is TGCGCCAGCCGGACAGGGGTGAACACTGAAGCTTTCTTT. This codes for CASRTGVNTEAFF.

The CDR3 region has the DNA TGTGCCAGCAGACCTTCTACAGGGAGCGGTGGCTACACCTTC. Its protein product is CASRPSTGSGGYTF. The chain employs TRBV11-2 and TRBJ1-2, with D tentatively TRBD1 (6 bases). V lost 6 bases and J lost 7, with 18 bases in between. Germline V gene lookup returns CDR1 SGHAT and CDR2 FQNNGV. This CDR3 has 14 residues. The variable domain in full, completed from reference TRBV11-2 and TRBJ1-2, reads EAGVAQSPRYKIIEKRQSVAFWCNPISGHATLYWYQQILGQGPKLLIQFQNNGVVDDSQLPKDRFSAERLKGVDSTLKIQPAKLEDSAVYLCASRPSTGSGGYTFGSGTRLTVV.

The rearrangement joins TRBV10-3 to TRBJ1-1; no clear D. The CDR3 runs 13 residues. Germline V lookup: CDR1 ENHRY, CDR2 SYGVKD. V was clipped by 6 bases and J by 0 bases, with 8 bases between them. CDR3 sequence (DNA): TGTGCCATCAGAACGATGATGAACACTGAAGCTTTCTTT. Residues: CAIRTMMNTEAFF.

The chain employs TRBV18 and TRBJ1-1, with a tentative D call TRBD1 (5 bases). The V gene's germline CDR1 is KGHSH and CDR2 LQKENI. The V gene lost 3 bases and the J gene lost 2 bases, with 19 bases spanning the gap. The CDR3 is 17 amino acids. DNA for the CDR3: TGTGCCAGCTCACCCGGGGGGAACTCGCTATTCAACACTGAAGCTTTCTTT. This codes for CASSPGGNSLFNTEAFF.

V gene TRBV2 combines with J gene TRBJ2-6; D is ambiguous. Trimming left V 4 bases short and J 0 bases short, with 7 bases between. The germline gives CDR1 SNHLY, CDR2 FYNNEI. The CDR3 has 15 amino acids. CDR3 nucleotide sequence: TGTGCCAGCAGTGGGGCCGGCTCTGGGGCCAACGTCCTGACTTTC. Residues: CASSGAGSGANVLTF.

The chain carries TRBV7-4 and TRBJ2-7; 10 bases line up with TRBD2. The germline V gene has CDR1 SGHVT and CDR2 SQSDAQ. V shed 5 bases and J 6 bases; nucleotides not matched to a gene: 13. The CDR3 length is 16 residues. CDR3 in amino acids: CASSPDLAGVEGEQYF. DNA for the CDR3: TGTGCCAGCAGCCCCGACCTAGCGGGAGTAGAGGGCGAGCAGTACTTC.

The chain recombines TRBV7-3 with TRBJ1-1; maybe TRBD1 (5 bases). The length of the CDR3 is 13 residues. Germline loops: CDR1 SGHTA, CDR2 FQGTGA. Trimming took 4 bases from V and 1 from J, leaving 7 bases between them. CDR3 residues: CASSSGRNTEAFF. The CDR3 nucleotides read TGTGCCAGCAGCTCGGGACGGAACACTGAAGCTTTCTTT.

V and J are TRBV27 and TRBJ2-7; 9 bases match TRBD1. The V gene's germline CDR1 is MNHEY and CDR2 SMNVEV (reference sequence). The CDR3 contains 15 residues. V lost 0 bases, J lost 7 bases, and 7 bases stayed unmatched. The CDR3 loop reads CASSLSRDRVGEQYF. In nucleotides, the CDR3 is TGTGCCAGCAGTTTATCTCGGGACAGGGTAGGTGAGCAGTACTTC.